These 28 T cell receptor beta chains were all obtained from the same sample, sequenced in a study of blood T cell repertoires in COVID-19. The repertoire was sequenced with immunoSEQ multiplex PCR; TCRdb's copy has only in-frame clones and lacks some. Of approximately 170,000 clones in the sample, about nine tenths were seen once. The sequenced sample was peripheral blood. The receptors stem from a man younger than 35 who had recovered from COVID-19.

The rearrangement links TRBV9 to TRBJ1-6, with D possibly matching TRBD1 (6 bases). The V gene's germline CDR1 is SGDLS and CDR2 YYNGEE. V lost 1 base, J lost 3 bases, and 11 bases lay in between. The CDR3 has 16 residues. The CDR3 spells CASSVQGYGYNSPLHF. CDR3 DNA: TGTGCCAGCAGCGTACAGGGGTATGGCTATAATTCACCCCTCCACTTT.

This chain links TRBV5-4 with TRBJ2-1; 7 nucleotides match TRBD2. Germline lookup yields CDR1 SGHNT and CDR2 YYREEE (reference sequence). J gave up 4 bases and V 7 bases, and 14 bases lay outside the gene matches. This CDR3 contains 16 residues. DNA for the CDR3: TGTGCCAGCGGCGACGGGGTGACGGGGGGTTACAATGAGCAGTTCTTC. Translating it yields CASGDGVTGGYNEQFF. The complete variable domain, with remaining parts taken from reference TRBV5-4 and TRBJ2-1, reads ETGVTQSPTHLIKTRGQQVTLRCSSQSGHNTVSWYQQALGQGPQFIFQYYREEENGRGNFPPRFSGLQFPNYSSELNVNALELDDSALYLCASGDGVTGGYNEQFFGPGTRLTVL.

The chain uses TRBV19 and TRBJ2-1; D may be TRBD1 (6 bases). V shed 6 bases and J shed 3 bases, with 12 bases lying between them. The CDR3 runs 14 residues. CDR1 is LNHDA and CDR2 is SQIVND in the germline V gene (reference sequence). This CDR3 reads CASSGRDNYNEQFF. CDR3 DNA sequence: TGTGCCAGTAGCGGCCGGGACAACTACAATGAGCAGTTCTTC.

This sequence joins TRBV6-6 and TRBJ2-1, with 15 positions matching TRBD2. The CDR3 loop spans 16 amino acids. The germline V gene has CDR1 MNHNY and CDR2 SVGAGI (reference sequence). V gave up 4 bases and J gave up 8 bases; unmatched junction bases: 6. DNA for the CDR3: TGTGCCAGCAGTTCCGGGACTAGCGGGAGGTGGGATGAGCAGTTCTTC. Translation: CASSSGTSGRWDEQFF.

The CDR3 loop reads CASSPRTGGKSNQPQHF. The CDR3 DNA sequence: TGTGCCAGCAGCCCCAGGACAGGGGGCAAGAGCAATCAGCCCCAGCATTTT. The rearrangement joins TRBV7-2 to TRBJ1-5, with 11 bases aligning to TRBD1. The CDR3 has 17 amino acids. Germline V gene lookup returns CDR1 SGHTA and CDR2 FQGNSA. Trimming cost V 5 bases and J 1 base; bases outside gene matches: 7.

The V call is TRBV7-3, the J call TRBJ2-1, with a possible D match to TRBD1 (5 bases). Trimming took 5 bases from V and 0 from J, leaving 11 bases between them. This CDR3 is built from 15 residues. Germline CDR1 and CDR2: SGHTA and FQGTGA. Here the CDR3 DNA reads TGTGCCAGCAGCGAAACAGGTAGCTCCTACAATGAGCAGTTCTTC. The encoded protein is CASSETGSSYNEQFF.

This chain connects TRBV11-2 to TRBJ1-2, with 7 positions matching TRBD1. Germline V gene sequence: CDR1 SGHAT, CDR2 FQNNGV. This CDR3 has 14 amino acids. The V gene end was trimmed by 6 bases and the J gene end by 6 bases; junction bases not matched to a gene: 10. The CDR3 DNA sequence: TGTGCCAGCAGGGGAGAACAGGGGAGTCATGGCTACACCTTC. It codes for CASRGEQGSHGYTF.

This sequence joins TRBV29-1 and TRBJ2-3; the D is unclear. This CDR3 is 15 amino acids long. Germline CDR1 SQVTM, CDR2 ANQGSEA. V shed 0 bases and J shed 2 bases, with 12 bases lying between them. CDR3 DNA sequence: TGCAGCGTTGAAGATCGTGGTCAAGCCACAGATACGCAGTATTTT. Protein: CSVEDRGQATDTQYF.

The rearrangement joins TRBV7-9 to TRBJ1-4; D is ambiguous. CDR1 and CDR2 (germline): SEHNR, FQNEAQ (reference sequence). V was shortened by 4 bases and J by 3 bases, with 12 bases between the two germline ends. This CDR3 has 15 amino acids. CDR3: CASSSGGASNEKLFF. The CDR3 DNA follows: TGTGCCAGCAGCTCAGGTGGTGCGTCTAATGAAAAACTGTTTTTT.

V gene TRBV28 combines with J gene TRBJ1-4, with 8 bases matching TRBD1. Germline loops: CDR1 MDHEN, CDR2 SYDVKM. The CDR3 length is 15 residues. The junction had 9 bases not matched to a gene; V was cut back by 4 bases and J by 8 bases. CDR3 in amino acids: CASSYPGQGGEKLFF. CDR3 DNA sequence: TGTGCCAGCAGTTACCCTGGACAGGGTGGCGAAAAACTGTTTTTT.

This chain uses TRBV5-6 with TRBJ2-2; maybe TRBD1 (5 bases). CDR1 SGHDT and CDR2 YYEEEE come from the germline V gene. V lost 3 bases and J lost 1, with 13 bases in between. There are 16 residues in the CDR3. CDR3 loop: CASSSAGRKNTGELFF. For the CDR3, the DNA is TGTGCCAGCAGCTCCGCAGGGCGGAAGAACACCGGGGAGCTGTTTTTT.

This sequence joins TRBV7-6 and TRBJ1-6; 7 bases match TRBD1. Looked up from germline, CDR1 is SGHVS and CDR2 is FNYEAQ. This CDR3 has 15 residues. Trimming removed 3 bases from V and 10 bases from J; junction bases left unmatched: 9. CDR3 bases: TGTGCCAGCAGCTTGGACCCCAGACAGGGCTCACCCCTCCACTTT. Protein product: CASSLDPRQGSPLHF.

This clone turned up a few times. The CDR3 is CTSSQARAGTQYF. DNA for the CDR3: TGCACCAGCAGCCAAGCCCGGGCGGGTACGCAGTATTTT. This chain joins TRBV1 and TRBJ2-3; TRBD2 was called by the table and not checked on the DNA. TRBV1 is classified as a pseudogene. The CDR3 runs to 13 residues.

CDR3: CATEVRDFSRSSYNEQFF. CDR3 sequence (DNA): TGTGCCACCGAGGTACGGGACTTCAGTAGGAGCTCCTACAATGAGCAGTTCTTC. The chain couples TRBV15 to TRBJ2-1; weak D call: TRBD2 (6 bases). The CDR3 sequence is 18 residues long. Trimming cost V 8 bases and J 0 bases, with 23 bases left between them. Germline loops: CDR1 LNHNV, CDR2 YYDKDF (reference sequence).

As for this clone: One junction end does not reproduce the germline sequence, and a read error may be involved. This chain links TRBV7-7 with TRBJ1-5, with TRBD1 identical over 7 bases. The CDR3 runs 13 residues. CDR1 and CDR2 from the germline V gene are SSHAT and FNYEAQ (reference sequence). The CDR3 region is CASSRDRDQPQHF. The CDR3 DNA is TGTGCTAGCAGCCGCGACAGGGATCAGCCCCAGCATTTT.

This clone was seen a single time. The CDR3 spells CASRSGPFNEKLFF. CDR3 nucleotide sequence: TGTGCCAGCAGGTCTGGGCCTTTTAATGAAAAACTGTTTTTT. The chain employs TRBV2 and TRBJ1-4; no firm D call. This CDR3 contains 14 residues. Per the germline V gene, CDR1 is SNHLY and CDR2 is FYNNEI. V was trimmed by 6 bases and J by 4 bases, leaving 12 bases between them.

This chain links TRBV6-2 or TRBV6-3 with TRBJ1-5, with D unclear. This CDR3 has 13 residues. Looked up from germline, CDR1 is MNHEY and CDR2 is SVGEGT. Deletions cut 2 bases from V and 10 bases from J, with 12 bases between. This CDR3 reads CASSYPPPSPQHF. As DNA, the CDR3 is TGTGCCAGCAGTTACCCTCCACCGAGTCCCCAGCATTTT.

Concerning this clone itself: One end of the junction is discordant with germline, which a read error may explain. V gene TRBV27 combines with J gene TRBJ1-5; 7 bases are shared with TRBD1. The CDR3 consists of 16 residues. The germline V gene has CDR1 MNHEY and CDR2 SMNVEV (reference sequence). The CDR3 nucleotides read TGTGCCAGCAGTATATCGACAGGGAAGGGCAATCAGCCCCAGCATTTT. It yields the protein CASSISTGKGNQPQHF.

This chain links TRBV6-6 with TRBJ1-2; 9 bases map to TRBD1. Germline V CDR1 and CDR2: MNHNY, SVGAGI (reference sequence). V was pared by 2 bases and J by 6 bases, with 7 bases of the junction left unmatched. The CDR3 totals 15 residues. The CDR3 DNA reads as TGTGCCAGCAGTTACCTTTCACAGGGGGCTGATGGCTACACCTTC. Its protein product is CASSYLSQGADGYTF.

This clone showed up just a few times. This chain joins TRBV11-2 and TRBJ1-5; 7 bases match TRBD1. Germline trimming cut 5 bases from V and 0 bases from J; bases unmatched to any gene: 13. Germline V gene data show CDR1 as SGHAT and CDR2 as FQNNGV. The CDR3 is made up of 18 amino acids. DNA of the CDR3: TGTGCCAGCAGCCTAGGCGACAGGGTCCCTAATAGCAATCAGCCCCAGCATTTT. Translation gives CASSLGDRVPNSNQPQHF.

This chain links TRBV10-3 with TRBJ1-1; D is uncertain. V shed 4 bases and J shed 2 bases, with 14 bases lying between them. This CDR3 contains 15 residues. Germline V gene lookup returns CDR1 ENHRY and CDR2 SYGVKD. CDR3 DNA: TGTGCCATCAGTGGGCAGCCAGGAAAAAACACTGAAGCTTTCTTT. Encoded protein: CAISGQPGKNTEAFF.

This clone was counted once. The CDR3 DNA sequence: TGTGCCAGCAGGCGGCCACAGGTCAGCTACGAGCAGTACTTC. Its protein product is CASRRPQVSYEQYF. The genes are TRBV28 and TRBJ2-7, with a weak D call TRBD1 (5 bases). The CDR3 is made up of 14 amino acids. The V gene's germline CDR1 is MDHEN and CDR2 SYDVKM. Deletions cut 6 bases from V and 3 bases from J, with 15 bases between.

This chain connects TRBV28 to TRBJ2-6; possibly TRBD2 for D (7 bases). CDR1 is MDHEN, CDR2 SYDVKM, per germline. The CDR3 extends over 16 amino acids. Trimming took off 8 bases at V and 0 bases at J, with 14 bases between the two ends. The CDR3 nucleotides are TGTGCCAGCGGAGGACGGGGGGCCTCTGGGGCCAACGTCCTGACTTTC. It specifies CASGGRGASGANVLTF.

This clone was found a few times. The chain links TRBV10-3 to TRBJ2-1; 7 nucleotides match TRBD2. Per germline, CDR1 ENHRY and CDR2 SYGVKD. The trim removed 4 bases at V and 6 bases at J, leaving 6 bases unmatched. This CDR3 is built from 14 residues. The CDR3 DNA follows: TGTGCCATCAGTGTGGCTAGCGGAGGCAATGAGCAGTTCTTC. This gives the protein CAISVASGGNEQFF.

The genes are TRBV30 and TRBJ1-1, with D maybe TRBD1 (5 bases). Trimming stripped 1 base from V and 9 bases from J, with 9 bases between. CDR3 length: 11 residues. Germline assignment: CDR1 GTSNPN and CDR2 SVGIG (reference sequence). The CDR3 DNA reads TGTGCCTGGAGTGAACAGGCCCAAGCTTTCTTT. Translating gives CAWSEQAQAFF.

V is TRBV19 and J is TRBJ2-7; TRBD2 might be the D (5 bases). CDR1 is LNHDA and CDR2 is SQIVND in the germline V gene (reference sequence). Trimming cost V 1 base and J 3 bases, with 19 bases left between them. The CDR3 runs 17 residues. CDR3 loop: CASSIAYGWAGGYEQYF. The CDR3 bases are TGTGCCAGTAGTATAGCTTACGGGTGGGCAGGAGGCTACGAGCAGTACTTC.

The CDR3 sequence is CASSQVTITNTEAFF. Written as DNA, the CDR3 is TGTGCCAGCAGCCAAGTGACAATAACTAACACTGAAGCTTTCTTT. The V gene is TRBV3-1 (or the pseudogene TRBV3-2), the J gene TRBJ1-1; no definite D call. The germline V gene has CDR1 LGHDT and CDR2 YNNKEL (reference sequence). The V end lost 1 base, the J end lost 2 bases, and 11 bases lay between the germline ends. The CDR3 runs 15 residues.

V and J are TRBV5-6 and TRBJ2-5; 8 positions agree with TRBD1. Germline loops: CDR1 SGHDT, CDR2 YYEEEE. This CDR3 is built from 13 residues. J lost 7 bases, V lost 3 bases, and 5 bases had no gene match. As DNA, the CDR3 is TGTGCCAGCAGCTATCGGACAGGGTCGACCCAGTACTTC. Residues: CASSYRTGSTQYF.